This T cell receptor (beta chain) stems from a study of blood T cell repertoires in COVID-19. On the study more broadly: Researchers got acute and convalescent COVID-19 samples from the United States, Italy and Spain. Sources were T cells, B-cell-depleted T cells, or PBMCs; the material itself was cDNA or gDNA.

CDR1 and CDR2 (germline): LNHNV, YYDKDF (reference sequence). J was trimmed by 1 base and V by 6 bases; bases with no gene match: 5. The CDR3 has 15 residues. Participants, roughly 18 to 89 years old, spanned fewer than 25 US areas. Membership in each cohort depended on participant-reported clinical history. Here immunoSEQ multiplex PCR was the method, and the copy in TCRdb shows in-frame clones only, minus some. Of under 200,000 clones listed, roughly 82% were seen once; the top ten hold around 6%. J is TRBJ2-4 and V is TRBV15, with 8 nucleotides matching TRBD2. The sequenced sample was PBMCs or T cells enriched from blood (not recorded which). The TCR comes from a man aged 35-49 years with acute COVID-19. CDR3 sequence (DNA): TGTGCCACCAGTCCGGGAGGGCCGGCCAAAAACATTCAGTACTTC. As protein: CATSPGGPAKNIQYF.